This paragraph reports one T cell receptor beta chain. The antigen is undetermined. The sample is drawn from a study of tumor-infiltrating lymphocytes in localized non-small cell lung cancer. Looking at the study overall: Resected tumor was paired with non-adjacent uninvolved lung from the same patient.

Study-wide results and caveats: T-cell fraction did not differ between immunotypes IM1 and IM2. Only some patients had TCR sequencing, depending on available tissue.

The protocol was immunoSEQ multiplex PCR, while the TCRdb copy is restricted to in-frame clones and leaves out a portion. The profile shows around 15,000 clones, around 80% of them singletons. V lost 2 bases, J lost 4 bases, and 5 bases stayed unmatched. Germline loops: CDR1 SGHNT, CDR2 YYREEE (reference sequence). The CDR3 covers 14 residues. Sequenced material: uninvolved lung tissue not adjacent to the tumor. The chain is built from TRBV5-4 and TRBJ1-2; TRBD1 matches at 7 bases. The source is a human donor with non-small cell lung cancer. The CDR3 is CASSFWDRGYGYTF. The CDR3 nucleotides are TGTGCCAGCAGCTTCTGGGACAGAGGCTATGGCTACACCTTC.